This T cell receptor (beta chain) emerged from a study of Graves' ophthalmopathy and Graves' hyperthyroidism. This clonotype was picked up many times. The CDR3 contains 15 residues. The V gene's germline CDR1 is SGHRS and CDR2 YFSETQ. V shed 4 bases and J 3 bases; nucleotides not matched to a gene: 6. The study amplified TCR beta CDR3 regions using RNA transcripts. The authors performed first-round RT-PCR with HTBI primers and then a second-round multiplex PCR. MiXCR, applied by TCRdb to the multiplex PCR reads, yields one record per CDR3 protein. The repertoire includes under 350,000 distinct CDR3 sequences, 15% to 20% of them detected once, and 10% to 15% sits in the top ten.

Sequenced material: peripheral blood. The source of this sequence is an adult man with Graves' ophthalmopathy. The chain couples TRBV5-1 to TRBJ1-1; 10 bases line up with TRBD1. The DNA for the CDR3 is TGCGCCAGCAGCCCGGGACAGGGGAGAGACACTGAAGCTTTCTTT. It translates to CASSPGQGRDTEAFF.